Below, one TCR beta chain is given with its context. This specimen belongs to a study of blood T cell repertoires in COVID-19. As for the study in general: T cells, B-cell-depleted T cells, or PBMCs provided the cDNA or gDNA that served as material.

Everyone who took part was about 18 to 89 years old, and they came from about 25 US areas. Cohorts were assigned according to the clinical history that participants reported. Germline V gives CDR1 SNHLY, CDR2 FYNNEI. This CDR3 contains 12 residues. V was clipped by 5 bases and J by 11 bases, with 15 bases between them. Generated by immunoSEQ multiplex PCR, the TCRdb table keeps only in-frame clones and is missing some. Here the sample spans roughly 160,000 clones, 87% being singletons. Sequences were obtained from PBMCs or T cells enriched from blood (not recorded which). The TCR originated in a woman in her forties or fifties who had recovered from COVID-19. The J gene is TRBJ1-1, the V gene TRBV2; possibly TRBD1 for D (5 bases). DNA of the CDR3: TGTGCCAGCAGTCCCCAGGGCGTTGGGGCTTTCTTT. Amino acid sequence: CASSPQGVGAFF.